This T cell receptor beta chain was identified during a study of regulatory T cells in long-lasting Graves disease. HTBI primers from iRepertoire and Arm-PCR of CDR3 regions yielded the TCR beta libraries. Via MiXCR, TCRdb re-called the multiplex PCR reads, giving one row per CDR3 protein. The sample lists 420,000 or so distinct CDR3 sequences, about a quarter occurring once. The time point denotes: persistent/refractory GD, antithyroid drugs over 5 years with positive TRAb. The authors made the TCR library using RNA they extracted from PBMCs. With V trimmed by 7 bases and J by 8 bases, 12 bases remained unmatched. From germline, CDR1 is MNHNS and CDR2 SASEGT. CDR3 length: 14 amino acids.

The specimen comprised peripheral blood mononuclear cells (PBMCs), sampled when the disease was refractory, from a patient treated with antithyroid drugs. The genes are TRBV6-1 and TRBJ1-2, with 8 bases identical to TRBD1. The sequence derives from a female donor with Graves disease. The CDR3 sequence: CASTILQGAHGYTF. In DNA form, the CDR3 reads TGTGCCAGCACGATACTGCAGGGGGCTCACGGCTACACCTTC.